This T cell receptor (beta chain) was profiled in a study of T-cell reconstitution after alpha-beta-depleted transplantation in children. Overall study findings and caveats: Hyperexpanded clones declined; after one year, newly produced T cells mostly supplied diversity. Surviving recipient T cells and thymic progenitors underlay high day-60 TCRbeta diversity in some patients. Reports say that about two months after transplant, the alpha-beta T cells came out of several hundred graft clones that had expanded.

Construction of the TCRbeta library involved unique molecular identifiers. One entry per CDR3 protein results from TCRdb running MiXCR on the PCR reads. The sample carries around 100,000 distinct CDR3 sequences, about 9.4% recorded once. This clonotype was found many times. Its antigen is unidentified. The CDR3 totals 14 residues. V was pared by 8 bases and J by 7 bases, with 18 bases between. Germline CDR1 ENHRY, CDR2 SYGVKD. The V call is TRBV10-3, the J call TRBJ2-1; D may be TRBD2 (6 bases). This TCR came from a boy between 2 and 15 years old with acute lymphoblastic leukemia, due to receive a stem cell transplant. Sequenced material: PBMCs, taken before TCRalphabeta/CD19-depleted stem cell transplant. The CDR3 DNA sequence: TGTGCCATCCAAGGGCTCGCTGGGGGGAATGAGCAGTTCTTC. Its translation is CAIQGLAGGNEQFF.